These T cell receptor beta chains were read from a single sample in a study of blood T cells in healthy people across ages. MiXCR was run by TCRdb on the 5' RACE reads, yielding one entry per CDR3 protein. Among around 780,000 distinct CDR3 sequences listed, roughly 56% were seen once. The sequencing input was blood. Receptors originate from a man aged 35 to 55 in good health. Both conserved end residues are part of each CDR3. A D gene is named only where the DNA matches it firmly. Clone size is shown for a subset of rows, as once, few, many or a class of expanded clone.

size	V	D	J	CDR3	DNA
-	TRBV12-3/TRBV12-4	-	TRBJ2-2	CASCSAGADTGELFF	TGTGCCAGCTGTTCGGCGGGGGCGGACACCGGGGAGCTGTTTTTT
-	TRBV6-1	-	TRBJ1-4	CASKVTAYEKLFF	TGTGCCAGCAAAGTAACCGCTTATGAAAAACTGTTTTTT
once	TRBV28	-	TRBJ2-5	CASSRTVGKETQYF	TGTGCCAGCAGTAGGACAGTCGGGAAGGAGACCCAGTACTTC
once	TRBV5-1	-	TRBJ2-3	CASRGEGDTQYF	TGCGCCAGCAGGGGTGAGGGAGATACGCAGTATTTT
-	TRBV5-1	-	TRBJ2-1	CASSLEDRTNEQFF	TGCGCCAGCAGCTTGGAGGACCGGACCAATGAGCAGTTCTTC
many	TRBV11-2	-	TRBJ2-7	CASSLGRDYEQYF	TGTGCCAGCAGCTTAGGTAGGGACTACGAGCAGTACTTC
-	TRBV27	-	TRBJ2-3	CASSPITSDTQYF	TGTGCCAGCAGTCCTATTACTTCAGATACGCAGTATTTT
-	TRBV6-5	TRBD1	TRBJ2-7	CASSPGGVWFYEQYF	TGTGCCAGCAGCCCAGGGGGCGTATGGTTCTACGAGCAGTACTTC
-	TRBV5-1	-	TRBJ2-6	CASSFQTETRNSGANVLTF	TGCGCCAGCAGCTTTCAGACAGAGACTCGAAACTCTGGGGCCAACGTCCTGACTTTC
-	TRBV5-6	-	TRBJ2-1	CASSRPGTTTYNEQFF	TGTGCCAGCAGCCGTCCCGGGACAACTACCTACAATGAGCAGTTCTTC
-	TRBV28	TRBD2	TRBJ2-1	CASIRGLAVYNEQFF	TGTGCCAGCATTAGAGGGCTAGCGGTATACAATGAGCAGTTCTTC
-	TRBV20-1	TRBD2	TRBJ2-1	CSARASGRGNEQFF	TGCAGTGCTAGAGCTAGCGGGAGGGGTAATGAGCAGTTCTTC
few	TRBV10-2	TRBD1	TRBJ2-7	CASRTDRGGVYEQYF	TGCGCCAGCAGGACCGACAGGGGGGGGGTCTACGAGCAGTACTTC
-	TRBV7-2	-	TRBJ2-7	CASSSNQVSYEQYF	TGTGCCAGCAGCTCAAACCAAGTCTCCTACGAGCAGTACTTC
-	TRBV10-3	-	TRBJ2-5	CAISGTPTGETQYF	TGTGCCATCAGCGGGACTCCGACGGGTGAGACCCAGTACTTC
-	TRBV14	-	TRBJ1-1	CASSHMGMRTEAFF	TGTGCCAGCAGCCATATGGGGATGAGGACTGAAGCTTTCTTT
many	TRBV29-1	-	TRBJ2-7	CSVDIAYEQYF	TGCAGCGTGGACATAGCCTACGAGCAGTACTTC
-	TRBV9	TRBD1	TRBJ1-1	CASSVVTGYTEAFF	TGTGCCAGCAGCGTAGTGACAGGGTACACTGAAGCTTTCTTT
-	TRBV20-1	-	TRBJ2-6	CSARDILSGANVLTF	TGCAGTGCTAGAGATATCCTCTCTGGGGCCAACGTCCTGACTTTC
-	TRBV11-2	-	TRBJ2-4	CASSLNLRQGGAKNIQYF	TGTGCCAGCAGCTTAAACCTTAGACAGGGAGGGGCCAAAAACATTCAGTACTTC
-	TRBV7-2	TRBD1	TRBJ2-1	CASSFRGQVRGNEQFF	TGTGCCAGCAGCTTCCGGGGACAGGTACGCGGAAATGAGCAGTTCTTC
-	TRBV6-5	TRBD1	TRBJ2-3	CASRITGGGTDTQYF	TGTGCCAGCAGGATAACAGGGGGCGGCACAGATACGCAGTATTTT
few	TRBV20-1	TRBD2	TRBJ2-1	CSAPWTSGSPHNEQFF	TGCAGTGCGCCATGGACTAGCGGGAGTCCCCACAATGAGCAGTTCTTC
-	TRBV9	-	TRBJ2-7	CASSVGRLTQGEQYF	TGTGCCAGCAGCGTCGGCAGGTTGACTCAGGGAGAGCAGTACTTC
-	TRBV5-4	TRBD2	TRBJ2-1	CASRVSGRGSEQFF	TGTGCCAGCAGAGTTAGCGGGAGAGGCAGCGAGCAGTTCTTC
few	TRBV12-3/TRBV12-4	-	TRBJ2-3	CASSPSSGGDTQYF	TGTGCCAGCAGTCCATCTTCCGGGGGAGATACGCAGTATTTT
-	TRBV27	-	TRBJ1-2	CASSGGAGLYGYTF	TGTGCCAGCAGTGGGGGGGCCGGGCTCTATGGCTACACCTTC
few	TRBV9	-	TRBJ2-7	CASSVAGNPTYEQYF	TGTGCCAGCAGCGTGGCAGGGAACCCTACCTACGAGCAGTACTTC
-	TRBV27	TRBD2	TRBJ2-3	CASSLRPNVAGVADTQYF	TGTGCCAGCAGTCTCCGCCCGAATGTAGCGGGAGTTGCAGATACGCAGTATTTT
-	TRBV2	-	TRBJ2-3	CASSEGPLSTDTQYF	TGTGCCAGCAGTGAAGGGCCCCTTAGCACAGATACGCAGTATTTT
-	TRBV6-2/TRBV6-3	TRBD2	TRBJ2-7	CASSYSSSGRSEQYF	TGTGCCAGCAGTTACTCATCTAGCGGGAGAAGCGAGCAGTACTTC
-	TRBV7-7	-	TRBJ2-2	CASSPYHSPGELFF	TGTGCCAGCAGCCCCTATCATTCCCCCGGGGAGCTGTTTTTT
few	TRBV5-1	-	TRBJ2-3	CASSSDRSDTQYF	TGCGCCAGCAGCTCCGACAGGTCAGATACGCAGTATTTT
few	TRBV14	TRBD2	TRBJ2-3	CASSLSGRAPDTQYF	TGTGCCAGCAGCCTTAGCGGGAGGGCTCCAGATACGCAGTATTTT
-	TRBV7-2	-	TRBJ1-6	CASSLSGAGVYSPLHF	TGTGCCAGCAGTCTATCCGGGGCCGGGGTATATTCACCCCTCCACTTT